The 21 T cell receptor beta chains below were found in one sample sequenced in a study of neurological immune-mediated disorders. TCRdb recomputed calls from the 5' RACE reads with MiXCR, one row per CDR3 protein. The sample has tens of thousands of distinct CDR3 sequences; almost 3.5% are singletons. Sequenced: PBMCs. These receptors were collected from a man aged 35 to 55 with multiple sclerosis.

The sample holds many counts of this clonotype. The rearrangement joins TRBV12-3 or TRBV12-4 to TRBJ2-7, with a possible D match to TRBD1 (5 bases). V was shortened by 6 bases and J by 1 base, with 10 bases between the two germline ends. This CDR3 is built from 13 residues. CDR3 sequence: CASSQGVSYEQYF. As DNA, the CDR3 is TGTGCCAGCAGCCAGGGCGTGTCCTACGAGCAGTACTTC.

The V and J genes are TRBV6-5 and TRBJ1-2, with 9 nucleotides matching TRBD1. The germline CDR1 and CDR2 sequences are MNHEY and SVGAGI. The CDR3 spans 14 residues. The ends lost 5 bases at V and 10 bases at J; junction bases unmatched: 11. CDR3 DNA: TGTGCCAGCAGTCTCGGACAGGGGATGGGTGACTACACCTTC. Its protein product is CASSLGQGMGDYTF.

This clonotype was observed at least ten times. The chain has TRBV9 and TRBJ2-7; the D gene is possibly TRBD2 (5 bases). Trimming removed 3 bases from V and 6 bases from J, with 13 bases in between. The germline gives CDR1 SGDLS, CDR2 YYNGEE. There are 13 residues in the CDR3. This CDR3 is CASSGSASFEQYF. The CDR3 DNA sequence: TGTGCCAGCAGCGGCAGTGCTAGCTTCGAGCAGTACTTC.

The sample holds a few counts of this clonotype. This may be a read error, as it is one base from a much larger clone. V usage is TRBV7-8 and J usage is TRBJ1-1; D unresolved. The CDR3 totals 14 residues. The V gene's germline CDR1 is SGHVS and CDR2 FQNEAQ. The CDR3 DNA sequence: TGTGTCAGCAGCCCCCAGAAGGGGAACACTGAAGCTTTCTTT. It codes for CVSSPQKGNTEAFF.

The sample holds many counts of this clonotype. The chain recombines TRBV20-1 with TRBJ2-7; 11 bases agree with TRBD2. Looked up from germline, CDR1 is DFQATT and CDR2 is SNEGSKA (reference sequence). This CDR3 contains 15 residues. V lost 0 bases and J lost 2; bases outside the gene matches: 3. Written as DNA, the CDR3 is TGCAGTGCTAGAGATACTAGCGGGGGAGCCTACGAGCAGTACTTC. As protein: CSARDTSGGAYEQYF.

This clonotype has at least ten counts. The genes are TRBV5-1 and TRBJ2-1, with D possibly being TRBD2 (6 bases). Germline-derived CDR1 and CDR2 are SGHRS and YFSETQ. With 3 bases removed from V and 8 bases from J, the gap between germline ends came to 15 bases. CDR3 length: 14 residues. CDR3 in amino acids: CASSSGGADDEQFF. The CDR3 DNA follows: TGCGCCAGCAGCTCCGGCGGGGCTGATGATGAGCAGTTCTTC.

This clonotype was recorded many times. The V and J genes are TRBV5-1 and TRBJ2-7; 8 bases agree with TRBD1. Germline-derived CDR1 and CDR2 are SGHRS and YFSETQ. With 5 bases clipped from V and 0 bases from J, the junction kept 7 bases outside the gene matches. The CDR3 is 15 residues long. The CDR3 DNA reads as TGCGCCAGCAGTCAACAGGGGGGAAGCTCCTACGAGCAGTACTTC. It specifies CASSQQGGSSYEQYF.

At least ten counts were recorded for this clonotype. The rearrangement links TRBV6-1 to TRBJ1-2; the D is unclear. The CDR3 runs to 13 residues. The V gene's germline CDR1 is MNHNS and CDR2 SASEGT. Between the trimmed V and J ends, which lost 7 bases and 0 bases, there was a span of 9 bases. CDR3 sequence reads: CASNNGANYGYTF. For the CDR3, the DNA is TGTGCCAGCAACAACGGGGCTAACTATGGCTACACCTTC.

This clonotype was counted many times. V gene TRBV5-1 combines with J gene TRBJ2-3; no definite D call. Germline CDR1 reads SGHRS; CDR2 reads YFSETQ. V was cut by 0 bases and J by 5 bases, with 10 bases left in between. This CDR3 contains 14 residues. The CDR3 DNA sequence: TGCGCCAGCAGCTTGGTGTCGGCGGAAGATACGCAGTATTTT. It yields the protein CASSLVSAEDTQYF. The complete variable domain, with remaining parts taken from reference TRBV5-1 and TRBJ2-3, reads KAGVTQTPRYLIKTRGQQVTLSCSPISGHRSVSWYQQTPGQGLQFLFEYFSETQRNKGNFPGRFSGRQFSNSRSEMNVSTLELGDSALYLCASSLVSAEDTQYFGPGTRLTVL.

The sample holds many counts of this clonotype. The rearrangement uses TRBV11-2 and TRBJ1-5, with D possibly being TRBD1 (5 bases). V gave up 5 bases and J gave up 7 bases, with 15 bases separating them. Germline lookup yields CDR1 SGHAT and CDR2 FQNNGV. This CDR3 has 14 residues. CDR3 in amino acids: CASSPMAGVQPQHF. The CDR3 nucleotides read TGTGCCAGCAGCCCAATGGCGGGGGTCCAGCCCCAGCATTTT.

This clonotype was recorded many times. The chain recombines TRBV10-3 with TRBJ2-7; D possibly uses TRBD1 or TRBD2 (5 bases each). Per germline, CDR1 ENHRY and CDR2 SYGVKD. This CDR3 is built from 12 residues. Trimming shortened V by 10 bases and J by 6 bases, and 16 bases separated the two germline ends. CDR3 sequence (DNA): TGTGCCACCAGAGTTGGGGACGCCGAGCAGTACTTC. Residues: CATRVGDAEQYF.

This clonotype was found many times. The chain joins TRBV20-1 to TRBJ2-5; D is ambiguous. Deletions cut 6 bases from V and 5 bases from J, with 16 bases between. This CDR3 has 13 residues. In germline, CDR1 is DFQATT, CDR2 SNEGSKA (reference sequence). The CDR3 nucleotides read TGCAGTGCGCGGACGGTGCGTTGGGAGACCCAGTACTTC. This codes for CSARTVRWETQYF.

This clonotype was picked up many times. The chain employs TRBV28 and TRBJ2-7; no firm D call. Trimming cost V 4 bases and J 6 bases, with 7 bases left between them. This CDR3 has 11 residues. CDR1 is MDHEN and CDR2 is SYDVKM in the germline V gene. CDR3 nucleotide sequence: TGTGCCAGCAGTTACTATGGCGAGCAGTACTTC. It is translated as CASSYYGEQYF. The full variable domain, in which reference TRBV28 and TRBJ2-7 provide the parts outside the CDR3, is DVKVTQSSRYLVKRTGEKVFLECVQDMDHENMFWYRQDPGLGLRLIYFSYDVKMKEKGDIPEGYSVSREKKERFSLILESASTNQTSMYLCASSYYGEQYFGPGTRLTVT.

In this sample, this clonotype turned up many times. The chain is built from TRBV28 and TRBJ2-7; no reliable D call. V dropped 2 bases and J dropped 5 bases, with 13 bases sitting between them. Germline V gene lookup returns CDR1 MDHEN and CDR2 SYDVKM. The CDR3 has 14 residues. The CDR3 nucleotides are TGTGCCAGCAGTTTAGAACAGCTAAGTGACGAGCAGTACTTC. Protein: CASSLEQLSDEQYF.

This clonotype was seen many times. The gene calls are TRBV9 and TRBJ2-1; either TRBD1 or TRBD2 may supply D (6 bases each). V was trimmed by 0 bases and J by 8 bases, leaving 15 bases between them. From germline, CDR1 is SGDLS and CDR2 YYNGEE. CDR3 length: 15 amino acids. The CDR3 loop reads CASSVAGALPHEQFF. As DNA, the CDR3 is TGTGCCAGCAGCGTAGCGGGGGCCCTTCCCCATGAGCAGTTCTTC.

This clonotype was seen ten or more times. CDR3 nucleotides: TGTGCCAGCAGCTTAGACCCCCAACACACTGAAGCTTTCTTT. It encodes CASSLDPQHTEAFF. The chain uses TRBV7-9 and TRBJ1-1; no definite D call. From germline, CDR1 is SEHNR and CDR2 FQNEAQ (reference sequence). The V gene lost 1 base and the J gene lost 3 bases, with 9 bases spanning the gap. The CDR3 spans 14 residues.

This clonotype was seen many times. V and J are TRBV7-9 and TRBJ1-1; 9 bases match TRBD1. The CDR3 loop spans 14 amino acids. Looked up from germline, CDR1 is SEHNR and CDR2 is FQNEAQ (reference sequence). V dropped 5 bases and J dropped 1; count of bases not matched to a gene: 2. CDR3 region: CASSRGQGNTEAFF. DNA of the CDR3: TGTGCCAGCAGCAGGGGACAGGGGAACACTGAAGCTTTCTTT.

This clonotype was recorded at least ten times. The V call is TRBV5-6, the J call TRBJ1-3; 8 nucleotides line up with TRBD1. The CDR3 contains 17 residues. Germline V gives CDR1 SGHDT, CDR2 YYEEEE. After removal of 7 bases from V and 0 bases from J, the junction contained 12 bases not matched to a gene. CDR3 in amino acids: CASLLSGQEISGNTIYF. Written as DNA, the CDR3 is TGTGCCAGCCTGCTATCGGGACAGGAGATCTCTGGAAACACCATATATTTT.

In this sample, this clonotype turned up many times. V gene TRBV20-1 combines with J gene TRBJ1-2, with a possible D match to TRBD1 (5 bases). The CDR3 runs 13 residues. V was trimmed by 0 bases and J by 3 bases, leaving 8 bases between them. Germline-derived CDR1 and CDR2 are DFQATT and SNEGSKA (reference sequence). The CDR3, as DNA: TGCAGTGCTAGAGATCAGGGAGACTATGGCTACACCTTC. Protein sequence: CSARDQGDYGYTF.

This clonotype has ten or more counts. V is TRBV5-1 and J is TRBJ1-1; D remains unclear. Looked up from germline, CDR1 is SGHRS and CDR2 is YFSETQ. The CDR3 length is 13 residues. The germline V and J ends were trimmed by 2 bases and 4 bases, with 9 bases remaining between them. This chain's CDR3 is CASSFEGGTEAFF. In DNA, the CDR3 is TGCGCCAGCAGCTTTGAGGGAGGCACTGAAGCTTTCTTT.

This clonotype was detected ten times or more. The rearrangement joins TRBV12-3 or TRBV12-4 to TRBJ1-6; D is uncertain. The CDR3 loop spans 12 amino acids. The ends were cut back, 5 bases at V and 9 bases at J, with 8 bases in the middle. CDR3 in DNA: TGTGCCAGCAGTGCCCAAGTTTCACCCCTCCACTTT. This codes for CASSAQVSPLHF.